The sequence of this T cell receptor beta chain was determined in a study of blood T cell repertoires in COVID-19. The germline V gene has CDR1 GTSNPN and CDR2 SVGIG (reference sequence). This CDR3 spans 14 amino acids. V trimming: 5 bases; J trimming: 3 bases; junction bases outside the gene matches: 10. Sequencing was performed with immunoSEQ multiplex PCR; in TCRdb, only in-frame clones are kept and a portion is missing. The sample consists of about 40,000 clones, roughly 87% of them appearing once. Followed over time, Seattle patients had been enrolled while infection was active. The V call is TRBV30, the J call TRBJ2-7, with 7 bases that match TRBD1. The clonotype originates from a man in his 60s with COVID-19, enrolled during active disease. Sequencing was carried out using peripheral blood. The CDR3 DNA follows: TGTGCCTGGGGAACCGGGACAGTTAACTACGAGCAGTACTTC. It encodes CAWGTGTVNYEQYF.